These T cell receptor beta chains were read from a single sample in a study of identical twins. TCRdb redid the calling of the 5' RACE reads with MiXCR, one entry per CDR3 protein. The table includes about 520,000 distinct CDR3 sequences, approximately 22% detected once. This sample also belongs to another study, concerning T cells expressing NK-cell markers.

The specimen sequenced was CD4+ T cells sorted from blood. These receptor sequences come from a woman aged 18-29 years in good health. CDR3s include the opening cysteine and the closing phenylalanine or tryptophan. Each record gives: V gene, D gene, clone size, J gene, CDR3 DNA, CDR3 protein. D genes are given only for firm matches. Not all rows give a size; the values are once, few, many and, for expanded clones, a class.

V gene: TRBV5-1
D gene: -
clone size: many
J gene: TRBJ1-5
CDR3 DNA: TGTGCCAGCAGTTTGGGGGGTGGGAATCAGCCCCAGCATTTT
CDR3 protein: CASSLGGGNQPQHF

V gene: TRBV20-1
D gene: TRBD2
clone size: once
J gene: TRBJ2-1
CDR3 DNA: TGCAGTGCTAGAGTATTAGCGGGGGAGTTCTTC
CDR3 protein: CSARVLAGEFF

V gene: TRBV4-3
D gene: -
clone size: -
J gene: TRBJ2-1
CDR3 DNA: TGCGCCAGCAGCCAAGAGGAGGTTTACAATGAGCAGTTCTTC
CDR3 protein: CASSQEEVYNEQFF

V gene: TRBV6-5
D gene: TRBD2
clone size: -
J gene: TRBJ2-7
CDR3 DNA: TGTGCCAGCAGTTACTCCACACTAGCGGGAGGGGACGAGCAGTACTTC
CDR3 protein: CASSYSTLAGGDEQYF

V gene: TRBV7-2
D gene: -
clone size: few
J gene: TRBJ2-7
CDR3 DNA: TGTGCCAGCAGCCCGCGGGCCCTCTACGAGCAGTACTTC
CDR3 protein: CASSPRALYEQYF

V gene: TRBV20-1
D gene: TRBD2
clone size: few
J gene: TRBJ2-3
CDR3 DNA: TGCAGTGCTCTCGAGACTAGCGGGAGTGGAGATACGCAGTATTTT
CDR3 protein: CSALETSGSGDTQYF

V gene: TRBV2
D gene: -
clone size: few
J gene: TRBJ2-4
CDR3 DNA: TGTGCCAGCAGTCCCGACAGTGGGAACATTCAGTACTTC
CDR3 protein: CASSPDSGNIQYF

V gene: TRBV9
D gene: TRBD1
clone size: few
J gene: TRBJ1-2
CDR3 DNA: TGTGCCAGCAGCGAAGTCGCCGGGACAGGGGCTGGCTACACCTTC
CDR3 protein: CASSEVAGTGAGYTF

V gene: TRBV12-3/TRBV12-4
D gene: -
clone size: few
J gene: TRBJ1-5
CDR3 DNA: TGTGCCAGCACTACGGCGCGTCAGCCCCAGCATTTT
CDR3 protein: CASTTARQPQHF

V gene: TRBV9
D gene: TRBD2
clone size: few
J gene: TRBJ2-5
CDR3 DNA: TGTGCCAGCAGCGTGGGAGGGACTAACCAAGAGACCCAGTACTTC
CDR3 protein: CASSVGGTNQETQYF

V gene: TRBV5-1
D gene: -
clone size: -
J gene: TRBJ2-1
CDR3 DNA: TGCGCCAGCAGCATCATCTCTGAGGGGGAGCAGTTCTTC
CDR3 protein: CASSIISEGEQFF

V gene: TRBV10-1
D gene: TRBD1
clone size: -
J gene: TRBJ2-5
CDR3 DNA: TGCGCCAGCAGTGAAGGGACAGGGCCCCAAGAGACCCAGTACTTC
CDR3 protein: CASSEGTGPQETQYF

V gene: TRBV20-1
D gene: TRBD1
clone size: few
J gene: TRBJ1-5
CDR3 DNA: TGCAGTGCTAGAGATACAGGGGATCAGCCCCAGCATTTT
CDR3 protein: CSARDTGDQPQHF

V gene: TRBV7-6
D gene: TRBD2
clone size: once
J gene: TRBJ2-4
CDR3 DNA: TGTGCCAGCAGCTTAGAGGCGACTAGCGGGGGCAACATTCAGTACTTC
CDR3 protein: CASSLEATSGGNIQYF

V gene: TRBV21-1
D gene: -
clone size: few
J gene: TRBJ2-3
CDR3 DNA: TGTGCCAGCAACGGGACAGGTTACACAGATACGCAGTATTTT
CDR3 protein: CASNGTGYTDTQYF

V gene: TRBV6-2/TRBV6-3
D gene: -
clone size: few
J gene: TRBJ2-6
CDR3 DNA: TGTGCCAGCAGCCCCTCGGGGGCGGACTATTTCTCTGGGGCCAACGTCCTGACTTTC
CDR3 protein: CASSPSGADYFSGANVLTF

V gene: TRBV29-1
D gene: TRBD1
clone size: few
J gene: TRBJ2-2
CDR3 DNA: TGCAGCGCCGGACGGACAGGGGGCACCGGGGAGCTGTTTTTT
CDR3 protein: CSAGRTGGTGELFF

V gene: TRBV12-3/TRBV12-4
D gene: -
clone size: -
J gene: TRBJ1-2
CDR3 DNA: TGTGCCAGCAGTTTACCCCCAGGCCTCACCTTC
CDR3 protein: CASSLPPGLTF

V gene: TRBV12-3/TRBV12-4
D gene: -
clone size: many
J gene: TRBJ2-2
CDR3 DNA: TGTGCCAGCACCCCGAACACCGGGGAGCTGTTTTTT
CDR3 protein: CASTPNTGELFF

V gene: TRBV10-3
D gene: -
clone size: few
J gene: TRBJ2-5
CDR3 DNA: TGTGCCATTCGAGGGAGTCAACCTCAAGAGACCCAGTACTTC
CDR3 protein: CAIRGSQPQETQYF

V gene: TRBV6-1
D gene: TRBD1
clone size: -
J gene: TRBJ1-5
CDR3 DNA: TGTGCCAGCAGTCGGACAGGGAAGAATCAGCCCCAGCATTTT
CDR3 protein: CASSRTGKNQPQHF

V gene: TRBV7-2
D gene: -
clone size: -
J gene: TRBJ1-4
CDR3 DNA: TGTGCCAGCACCAATAAGGAAAAACTGTTTTTT
CDR3 protein: CASTNKEKLFF

V gene: TRBV12-3/TRBV12-4
D gene: -
clone size: -
J gene: TRBJ2-3
CDR3 DNA: TGTGCCAGCAGCCCCACTAGCAGCCGCACAGATACGCAGTATTTT
CDR3 protein: CASSPTSSRTDTQYF

V gene: TRBV30
D gene: -
clone size: -
J gene: TRBJ2-5
CDR3 DNA: TGTGCCTGGAGTGTGGTGTCGGAAGAGACCCAGTACTTC
CDR3 protein: CAWSVVSEETQYF

V gene: TRBV7-9
D gene: TRBD2
clone size: few
J gene: TRBJ2-1
CDR3 DNA: TGTGCCAGCAGCATCCTAGCGGGAGATGAGCAGTTCTTC
CDR3 protein: CASSILAGDEQFF

V gene: TRBV6-5
D gene: TRBD2
clone size: -
J gene: TRBJ2-3
CDR3 DNA: TGTGCCAGCAGTTACGGGACTAGCGGGAGAGGGGATACGCAGTATTTT
CDR3 protein: CASSYGTSGRGDTQYF

V gene: TRBV6-1
D gene: -
clone size: many
J gene: TRBJ1-2
CDR3 DNA: TGTGCCAGCAGGCGTCCGGGCCCCAGCGCCCGTGGCTACACCTTC
CDR3 protein: CASRRPGPSARGYTF

V gene: TRBV12-3/TRBV12-4
D gene: -
clone size: few
J gene: TRBJ2-3
CDR3 DNA: TGTGCCAGCAGTGAACGGGGGACAGATACGCAGTATTTT
CDR3 protein: CASSERGTDTQYF

V gene: TRBV7-9
D gene: TRBD1
clone size: -
J gene: TRBJ2-7
CDR3 DNA: TGTGCCAGCAGCTTACTCGAAAGGACAGGGAACGAGCAGTACTTC
CDR3 protein: CASSLLERTGNEQYF

V gene: TRBV2
D gene: -
clone size: few
J gene: TRBJ1-6
CDR3 DNA: TGTGCCAGCAGTGGAGGCAGCTTCCCCAATTCACCCCTCCACTTT
CDR3 protein: CASSGGSFPNSPLHF

V gene: TRBV5-5
D gene: TRBD1
clone size: -
J gene: TRBJ2-7
CDR3 DNA: TGTGCCAGTGCGAGGGACAGCTTCCTCGACGAGCAGTACTTC
CDR3 protein: CASARDSFLDEQYF

V gene: TRBV20-1
D gene: -
clone size: many
J gene: TRBJ1-5
CDR3 DNA: TGCAGTGCTAGGCGCCAGGTGAATCAGCCCCAGCATTTT
CDR3 protein: CSARRQVNQPQHF

V gene: TRBV10-2
D gene: -
clone size: few
J gene: TRBJ1-1
CDR3 DNA: TGCGCCAGCAGGCAACAAATGAACACTGAAGCTTTCTTT
CDR3 protein: CASRQQMNTEAFF

V gene: TRBV29-1
D gene: -
clone size: -
J gene: TRBJ2-7
CDR3 DNA: TGCAGCGCCTTACAGGGCTCCTACGAGCAGTACTTC
CDR3 protein: CSALQGSYEQYF

V gene: TRBV5-1
D gene: -
clone size: -
J gene: TRBJ1-1
CDR3 DNA: TGCGCCAGCAGCTTGGCCGGGGCGGAGAACACTGAAGCTTTCTTT
CDR3 protein: CASSLAGAENTEAFF

V gene: TRBV5-1
D gene: TRBD2
clone size: -
J gene: TRBJ2-5
CDR3 DNA: TGCGCCAGCAGTTGGGAGGGAGTGGAGACCCAGTACTTC
CDR3 protein: CASSWEGVETQYF

V gene: TRBV4-2
D gene: TRBD2
clone size: many
J gene: TRBJ2-3
CDR3 DNA: TGTGCCAGCAGCCAAGATGCCCCGATGGGCGGGGGGGAAAATACGCAGTATTTT
CDR3 protein: CASSQDAPMGGGENTQYF

V gene: TRBV7-2
D gene: -
clone size: many
J gene: TRBJ2-3
CDR3 DNA: TGTGCCAGCAGCTTAGGGGCCTACACAGATACGCAGTATTTT
CDR3 protein: CASSLGAYTDTQYF

V gene: TRBV27
D gene: -
clone size: -
J gene: TRBJ2-1
CDR3 DNA: TGTGCCAGCAGCAGCCGGGACACAAATGAGCAGTTCTTC
CDR3 protein: CASSSRDTNEQFF

V gene: TRBV7-9
D gene: TRBD2
clone size: -
J gene: TRBJ2-1
CDR3 DNA: TGTGCCAGCAGCTCCGGACTAGTCCAGTTCTTC
CDR3 protein: CASSSGLVQFF

V gene: TRBV7-9
D gene: -
clone size: few
J gene: TRBJ2-1
CDR3 DNA: TGTGCCAGCTTGGGGAGGACTAACCTCAATGAGCAGTTCTTC
CDR3 protein: CASLGRTNLNEQFF

V gene: TRBV20-1
D gene: TRBD2
clone size: -
J gene: TRBJ2-3
CDR3 DNA: TGCAGTGCAATGGCCGAGACTAGCGTATCAGATACGCAGTATTTT
CDR3 protein: CSAMAETSVSDTQYF

V gene: TRBV4-3
D gene: -
clone size: many
J gene: TRBJ2-3
CDR3 DNA: TGCGCCAGCAGCCCCGTTGGGGGATCAGATACGCAGTATTTT
CDR3 protein: CASSPVGGSDTQYF

V gene: TRBV5-1
D gene: -
clone size: many
J gene: TRBJ2-1
CDR3 DNA: TGCGCCAGCAGCGTCTTGAATGAGCAGTTCTTC
CDR3 protein: CASSVLNEQFF

V gene: TRBV12-3/TRBV12-4
D gene: -
clone size: few
J gene: TRBJ1-2
CDR3 DNA: TGTGCCAGCAGTTTTGGTCCAGGGGACTATGGCTACACCTTC
CDR3 protein: CASSFGPGDYGYTF

V gene: TRBV4-3
D gene: TRBD2
clone size: -
J gene: TRBJ2-2
CDR3 DNA: TGCGCCAGCAGCCGAACTAGCGGATTTTACACCGGGGAGCTGTTTTTT
CDR3 protein: CASSRTSGFYTGELFF

V gene: TRBV20-1
D gene: -
clone size: -
J gene: TRBJ2-1
CDR3 DNA: TGCAGTGCGGCCGGTAGCGGCCGCAATGAGCAGTTCTTC
CDR3 protein: CSAAGSGRNEQFF

V gene: TRBV10-3
D gene: -
clone size: -
J gene: TRBJ2-7
CDR3 DNA: TGTGCCACTCAAAAGGCTGCCTCATCCTACGAGCAGTACTTC
CDR3 protein: CATQKAASSYEQYF

V gene: TRBV5-1
D gene: -
clone size: few
J gene: TRBJ2-3
CDR3 DNA: TGCGCCAGCAGCCCGGGAGCGCCTTGGGACGATACGCAGTATTTT
CDR3 protein: CASSPGAPWDDTQYF

V gene: TRBV20-1
D gene: -
clone size: -
J gene: TRBJ1-4
CDR3 DNA: TGCAGTGCCAGGGGTCAACTTAATGAAAAACTGTTTTTT
CDR3 protein: CSARGQLNEKLFF

V gene: TRBV20-1
D gene: TRBD2
clone size: -
J gene: TRBJ2-1
CDR3 DNA: TGCAGTGCTAGAGATCCCGGGGGGAGTCCGGTTGAGCAGTTCTTC
CDR3 protein: CSARDPGGSPVEQFF

V gene: TRBV11-1
D gene: -
clone size: -
J gene: TRBJ2-3
CDR3 DNA: TGTGCCAGCAGCTTGAACGCCCTGAGGGAGATCAAAAAGGGACCAGATACGCAGTATTTT
CDR3 protein: CASSLNALREIKKGPDTQYF

V gene: TRBV20-1
D gene: -
clone size: few
J gene: TRBJ1-5
CDR3 DNA: TGCAGTGCCCAAGAGGGGGGAAGCAATCAGCCCCAGCATTTT
CDR3 protein: CSAQEGGSNQPQHF